The clone carrying this TCR beta chain was counted only a few times. The data were taken from a study of blood T cell repertoires in COVID-19. Across the study: Acute-phase and convalescent COVID-19 samples originated in the United States, Italy and Spain. In each case, the material was cDNA or gDNA derived from T cells, B-cell-depleted T cells, or PBMCs.

Here immunoSEQ multiplex PCR was the method, and the copy in TCRdb shows in-frame clones only, minus some. The repertoire holds around 100,000 clones, with around 80% as singletons. The CDR3 is made up of 14 amino acids. Germline assignment: CDR1 SGHNT and CDR2 YYREEE (reference sequence). Trimming shortened V by 1 base and J by 4 bases, and 11 bases separated the two germline ends. Specimen: peripheral blood. The genes are TRBV5-4 and TRBJ1-1; D is uncertain. The TCR comes from a woman in her seventies with acute or convalescent COVID-19. CDR3 sequence: CASSLWVGATEAFF. For the CDR3, the DNA is TGTGCCAGCAGCTTGTGGGTGGGAGCCACTGAAGCTTTCTTT. The whole variable domain, remainder taken from reference TRBV5-4 and TRBJ1-1, is ETGVTQSPTHLIKTRGQQVTLRCSSQSGHNTVSWYQQALGQGPQFIFQYYREEENGRGNFPPRFSGLQFPNYSSELNVNALELDDSALYLCASSLWVGATEAFFGQGTRLTVV.